These 12 T cell receptor beta chains originate from one sample sequenced in a study of T-cell reconstitution after alpha-beta-depleted transplantation in children. Construction of the TCRbeta library involved unique molecular identifiers. One entry per CDR3 protein, called by TCRdb with MiXCR from the PCR reads. The table records approximately 980,000 distinct CDR3 sequences, roughly 29% of them present only once. The material was PBMCs, mostly from graft donor cells, obtained 360 days after TCRalphabeta/CD19-depleted stem cell transplant. These receptors were taken from a boy in the first two years of life who had a stem cell transplant for SCID, so the T cells may come from the graft donor.

This clonotype was seen only once. This chain joins TRBV3-1 and TRBJ1-1, with TRBD1 as a possible D gene (6 bases). Germline assignment: CDR1 LGHDT and CDR2 YNNKEL (reference sequence). V lost 7 bases, J lost 0 bases, and 9 bases lay in between. The CDR3 contains 13 residues. This CDR3 reads CASKGHLNTEAFF. The CDR3 region has the DNA TGTGCCAGCAAGGGACATCTGAACACTGAAGCTTTCTTT. Full variable domain (outside the CDR3, taken from reference TRBV3-1 and TRBJ1-1): DTAVSQTPKYLVTQMGNDKSIKCEQNLGHDTMYWYKQDSKKFLKIMFSYNNKELIINETVPNRFSPKSPDKAHLNLHINSLELGDSAVYFCASKGHLNTEAFFGQGTRLTVV.

This clonotype was picked up a small number of times. The V gene is TRBV10-2, the J gene TRBJ2-1; unclear D gene. This CDR3 has 15 amino acids. Per germline, CDR1 WSHSY and CDR2 SAAADI. V was clipped by 3 bases and J by 7 bases, with 16 bases between them. The chain's CDR3 is CASSEWVPDRNEQFF. In DNA, the CDR3 is TGCGCCAGCAGTGAATGGGTGCCAGATAGAAATGAGCAGTTCTTC.

This chain links TRBV4-2 with TRBJ1-1, with D uncertain. The CDR3 sequence is 15 residues long. V gave up 1 base and J gave up 7 bases, with 16 bases separating them. CDR1 LGHNA and CDR2 YNFKEQ come from the germline V gene. The CDR3 protein is CASSQGPRGEIEAFF. As DNA, the CDR3 is TGTGCCAGCAGCCAAGGACCCCGCGGGGAAATTGAAGCTTTCTTT.

The chain employs TRBV3-1 and TRBJ2-3; the D call may be TRBD1 or TRBD2 (5 bases each). V was clipped by 1 base and J by 4 bases, with 30 bases between them. CDR3 length equals 21 residues. CDR1 and CDR2 from the germline V gene are LGHDT and YNNKEL (reference sequence). The chain's CDR3 is CASSQVRVGTSKVLGSDTQYF. CDR3 coding DNA: TGTGCCAGCAGCCAAGTACGGGTGGGGACCAGCAAGGTTTTGGGGTCAGATACGCAGTATTTT.

The rearrangement links TRBV29-1 to TRBJ2-3; the D is unclear. Trimming took off 5 bases at V and 0 bases at J, with 12 bases between the two ends. CDR3 size: 14 residues. CDR1 and CDR2 (germline): SQVTM, ANQGSEA. The CDR3 nucleotides read TGCAGCGTTCTAAAGCTTACGAGCACAGATACGCAGTATTTT. Translated: CSVLKLTSTDTQYF.

This clonotype was recorded many times. At one end, the junction sequence differs from germline, possibly due to a read error. The CDR3 protein is CASSLGRTDTQYF. As DNA, the CDR3 is TGTGCCAGCAGCCTGGGCCGCACAGATACGCAGTATTTT. This chain connects TRBV5-1 to TRBJ2-3; D remains ambiguous. Germline V lookup: CDR1 SGHRS, CDR2 YFSETQ. The length of the CDR3 is 13 residues.

A few counts support this clonotype. This chain connects TRBV1 to TRBJ2-5. TRBV1 constitutes a pseudogene. The CDR3 covers 12 residues. In DNA, the CDR3 is TGCACCAGCAGCGCGCAAGGCTTTACCCAGTACTTC. It encodes CTSSAQGFTQYF.

V is TRBV5-6 and J is TRBJ2-7, with 7 nucleotides matching TRBD1. Germline CDR1 and CDR2: SGHDT and YYEEEE. V shed 4 bases and J 6 bases; nucleotides not matched to a gene: 13. This CDR3 is 15 amino acids long. For the CDR3, the DNA is TGTGCCAGCAGCCCCTTGACAGGGCGGGTTAGCGAGCAGTACTTC. Translated: CASSPLTGRVSEQYF.

This clonotype was seen ten or more times. The J gene is TRBJ2-1, the V gene TRBV11-2, with TRBD1 matching 8 bases. Losses at the gene ends were 5 bases for V and 8 bases for J; bases not matched to a gene: 11. The CDR3 loop spans 15 amino acids. Germline-derived CDR1 and CDR2 are SGHAT and FQNNGV. CDR3 sequence reads: CASSADRGKGHEQFF. CDR3 DNA sequence: TGTGCCAGCAGCGCAGACAGGGGAAAAGGTCATGAGCAGTTCTTC.

The chain employs TRBV18 and TRBJ1-6, with 10 bases lining up with TRBD1. This CDR3 is built from 17 residues. CDR1 is KGHSH and CDR2 is LQKENI in the germline V gene. With V trimmed by 3 bases and J by 5 bases, 7 bases remained unmatched. The CDR3 coding sequence is TGTGCCAGCTCACCTTTCGCCGGGACAGGGGATAATTCACCCCTCCACTTT. Translation gives CASSPFAGTGDNSPLHF.

This chain connects TRBV4-2 to TRBJ2-2, with D hard to call. The CDR3 runs 17 residues. CDR1 and CDR2 (germline): LGHNA, YNFKEQ. The V end was cut by 4 bases, the J end by 4 bases, with 19 bases between. In DNA form, the CDR3 reads TGTGCCAGCAGCCCCCCCTACGGAACCAGTCGCACCGGGGAGCTGTTTTTT. It is translated as CASSPPYGTSRTGELFF.

This clonotype has a handful of counts. V gene TRBV20-1 combines with J gene TRBJ2-3; 14 nucleotides line up with TRBD2. Germline CDR1 and CDR2: DFQATT and SNEGSKA (reference sequence). Trimming cost V 3 bases and J 0 bases; bases outside gene matches: 2. There are 16 residues in the CDR3. Written as DNA, the CDR3 is TGCAGTGCTAGCCGACTAGCGGGGGGGAGCACAGATACGCAGTATTTT. Translated: CSASRLAGGSTDTQYF.